Below are 26 T cell receptor beta chains sequenced from a single sample in a study of cytomegalovirus exposure and HLA in healthy donors. Amplification used 60 Vbeta primers and 13 Jbeta primers. Profiled with immunoSEQ multiplex PCR; TCRdb holds only in-frame clones, not every one. Seen here are tens of thousands of clones, roughly 63% observed once, and the top ten hold roughly 6.8%. Sequencing used PBMCs. Receptors originate from a woman aged 25 to 45 in good health and CMV-seronegative.

Ten or more counts support this clone. This chain connects TRBV5-6 to TRBJ1-1; 9 bases are a match to TRBD1. This CDR3 contains 17 residues. The V gene's germline CDR1 is SGHDT and CDR2 YYEEEE. V lost 4 bases to trimming and J lost 3 bases; unmatched junction nucleotides: 13. Here the CDR3 reads CASSRDRAHRKDTEAFF. CDR3 DNA: TGTGCCAGCAGCCGGGACAGGGCCCATCGCAAGGACACTGAAGCTTTCTTT. The whole variable domain, filled in from reference TRBV5-6 and TRBJ1-1, reads DAGVTQSPTHLIKTRGQQVTLRCSPKSGHDTVSWYQQALGQGPQFIFQYYEEEERQRGNFPDRFSGHQFPNYSSELNVNALLLGDSALYLCASSRDRAHRKDTEAFFGQGTRLTVV.

The chain combines TRBV5-6 with TRBJ2-3; TRBD1 aligns across 7 bases. Losses at the gene ends were 3 bases for V and 3 bases for J; bases not matched to a gene: 7. The V gene's germline CDR1 is SGHDT and CDR2 YYEEEE. The CDR3 is made up of 15 amino acids. The CDR3 here is CASSSDREGTDTQYF. The CDR3, as DNA: TGTGCCAGCAGCTCTGACAGGGAAGGGACAGATACGCAGTATTTT.

V and J are TRBV6-5 and TRBJ2-1, with a weak D call TRBD2 (5 bases). This CDR3 comprises 11 residues. Germline V gene sequence: CDR1 MNHEY, CDR2 SVGAGI. V was shortened by 11 bases and J by 7 bases, with 12 bases between the two germline ends. CDR3 protein: CAALRGNEQFF. The CDR3 DNA reads as TGTGCCGCGCTCCGCGGGAATGAGCAGTTCTTC.

This chain links TRBV2 with TRBJ1-2; D is uncertain. Germline V gives CDR1 SNHLY, CDR2 FYNNEI. The CDR3 sequence is 13 residues long. V was clipped by 6 bases and J by 1 base, with 9 bases between them. CDR3 nucleotides: TGTGCCAGCAGCAAACAGCTTAACTATGGCTACACCTTC. Amino acids: CASSKQLNYGYTF.

The rearrangement links TRBV5-1 to TRBJ2-3; 7 bases match TRBD1. Germline lookup yields CDR1 SGHRS and CDR2 YFSETQ. The CDR3 has 15 amino acids. J was trimmed by 1 base and V by 0 bases; bases with no gene match: 2. Written as DNA, the CDR3 is TGCGCCAGCAGCTTGGGAGGGACAGGCACAGATACGCAGTATTTT. Its protein is CASSLGGTGTDTQYF.

This clone came up a few times. The chain joins TRBV6-1 to TRBJ2-3, with D possibly TRBD2 on 6 matching bases. This CDR3 has 13 residues. Germline CDR1 is MNHNS and CDR2 is SASEGT. Between the trimmed V and J ends, which lost 11 bases and 6 bases, there was a span of 18 bases. The CDR3 protein is CAGVRLVRDTQYF. CDR3 sequence (DNA): TGTGCCGGAGTTAGACTAGTCAGGGATACGCAGTATTTT.

The chain is built from TRBV12-2 and TRBJ2-7; TRBD1 reflects the table's D call only, with no check against the DNA. TRBV12-2 is recorded as a pseudogene. The CDR3 contains 15 residues. CDR3 sequence reads: CASRSPGHPTYEQYF. The DNA of the CDR3 is TGTGCAAGTCGCTCTCCGGGACACCCTACCTACGAGCAGTACTTC.

This clone was observed once. The chain uses TRBV29-1 and TRBJ2-2; 9 bases fit TRBD1. Germline CDR1 is SQVTM and CDR2 is ANQGSEA. There are 16 residues in the CDR3. J lost 1 base, V lost 6 bases, and 9 bases had no gene match. The CDR3 is CSVLHPGQGNTGELFF. In DNA, the CDR3 is TGCAGCGTGCTACATCCGGGACAGGGGAACACCGGGGAGCTGTTTTTT.

This chain links TRBV21-1 with TRBJ1-1. TRBV21-1 corresponds to a pseudogene. The CDR3 loop spans 15 amino acids. The CDR3 loop reads CASSPLAVTCSEAFF. DNA of the CDR3: TGTGCCAGCAGCCCTTTGGCGGTGACCTGTTCTGAAGCTTTCTTT.

This rearrangement joins TRBV5-8 to TRBJ1-3; no reliable D call. The CDR3 is 15 residues long. Germline CDR1 is SGHTS and CDR2 is YDEGEE. Trimming removed 4 bases from V and 0 bases from J, with 11 bases in between. The CDR3 is CASSLGLFSGNTIYF. CDR3 nucleotides: TGTGCCAGCAGCCTAGGTCTCTTCTCTGGAAACACCATATATTTT.

This clone occurred a few times. V gene TRBV18 combines with J gene TRBJ1-4; no reliable D call. The CDR3 runs to 15 residues. The V gene's germline CDR1 is KGHSH and CDR2 LQKENI. Trimming pared 0 bases from V and 6 bases from J, leaving 11 bases between. CDR3 sequence (DNA): TGTGCCAGCTCACCACCCGGAGAGGGTCATGAAAAACTGTTTTTT. As protein: CASSPPGEGHEKLFF.

The chain links TRBV7-6 to TRBJ2-5; 9 nucleotides agree with TRBD1. The V gene end was trimmed by 5 bases and the J gene end by 5 bases; junction bases not matched to a gene: 18. This CDR3 has 18 residues. CDR1 is SGHVS and CDR2 is FNYEAQ in the germline V gene. The CDR3 region has the DNA TGTGCCAGCAGCCCCCCAAGGGTCGGGGACAGGGTGTCGGAGACCCAGTACTTC. It translates to CASSPPRVGDRVSETQYF.

This chain links TRBV27 with TRBJ2-7; the D gene is possibly TRBD2 (7 bases). V was shortened by 7 bases and J by 3 bases, with 16 bases between the two germline ends. This CDR3 has 14 residues. Germline V gene lookup returns CDR1 MNHEY and CDR2 SMNVEV (reference sequence). In DNA, the CDR3 is TGTGCCAGCACCAGCTACAGGGAGGGCTACGAGCAGTACTTC. It yields the protein CASTSYREGYEQYF.

The chain uses TRBV2 and TRBJ2-2, with D hard to call. Germline V gene data show CDR1 as SNHLY and CDR2 as FYNNEI. Trimming took 6 bases from V and 0 from J, leaving 11 bases between them. The CDR3 runs to 15 residues. The CDR3 protein is CASRDQATNTGELFF. DNA of the CDR3: TGTGCCAGCAGAGACCAGGCTACGAACACCGGGGAGCTGTTTTTT.

The chain recombines TRBV5-1 with TRBJ2-5, with 8 positions matching TRBD1. Germline CDR1 is SGHRS and CDR2 is YFSETQ. This CDR3 is 16 amino acids long. J was trimmed by 1 base and V by 5 bases; bases with no gene match: 10. As DNA, the CDR3 is TGCGCCAGCAGTTACACGGGACAGGTGATCCAAGAGACCCAGTACTTC. Its protein is CASSYTGQVIQETQYF.

This clone was recorded a few times. The sample carries other DNA sequences with the same CDR3. The gene calls are TRBV29-1 and TRBJ2-7; maybe TRBD1 (6 bases). The CDR3 extends over 12 amino acids. Germline assignment: CDR1 SQVTM and CDR2 ANQGSEA. V was cut by 5 bases and J by 7 bases, with 15 bases left in between. CDR3 bases: TGCAGCGTTTTACAGGGTGGAAGGGAGCAGTACTTC. Translated: CSVLQGGREQYF.

CDR3 nucleotides: TGTGCCACCAGCGCCGGGACAGGGGCTGTCACAGATACGCAGTATTTT. It yields the protein CATSAGTGAVTDTQYF. V is TRBV15 and J is TRBJ2-3; 10 bases fit TRBD1. The CDR3 is 16 amino acids. Looked up from germline, CDR1 is LNHNV and CDR2 is YYDKDF (reference sequence). Trimming removed 5 bases from V and 2 bases from J; junction bases left unmatched: 7.

For the CDR3, the DNA is TGTGCCAGCAGCTTAGGACTAGCGGGGGGCTTTGAGCAGTTCTTC. Translating gives CASSLGLAGGFEQFF. The genes are TRBV7-2 and TRBJ2-1; 13 bases fit TRBD2. The V and J ends lost 1 base and 9 bases, in that order; junction bases with no gene match: 3. Germline CDR1 SGHTA, CDR2 FQGNSA. This CDR3 has 15 amino acids.

J is TRBJ2-5 and V is TRBV7-9; 10 positions agree with TRBD2. The trim removed 5 bases at V and 2 bases at J, leaving 5 bases unmatched. The CDR3 sequence is 15 residues long. The V gene's germline CDR1 is SEHNR and CDR2 FQNEAQ (reference sequence). DNA of the CDR3: TGTGCCAGCAGCCGGCTAGCGGGGGAACAAGAGACCCAGTACTTC. Its protein product is CASSRLAGEQETQYF.

The chain couples TRBV5-6 to TRBJ2-5; TRBD2 might be the D (5 bases). The V end lost 6 bases, the J end lost 1 base, and 13 bases lay between the germline ends. The germline V gene encodes CDR1 SGHDT and CDR2 YYEEEE. The CDR3 covers 14 residues. The CDR3 sequence is CASTWIGGQETQYF. CDR3 sequence (DNA): TGTGCCAGCACCTGGATAGGAGGCCAAGAGACCCAGTACTTC.

The chain is built from TRBV27 and TRBJ1-2, with D unclear. The CDR3 runs 14 residues. Deletions cut 2 bases from V and 2 bases from J, with 9 bases between. Germline V lookup: CDR1 MNHEY, CDR2 SMNVEV (reference sequence). In DNA form, the CDR3 reads TGTGCCAGCAGTTTAAACGGCGGGAACTATGGCTACACCTTC. Amino acid sequence: CASSLNGGNYGYTF.

The rearrangement joins TRBV28 to TRBJ1-2; 8 nucleotides match TRBD1. Trimming removed 6 bases from V and 8 bases from J; junction bases left unmatched: 8. This CDR3 is built from 13 residues. Per germline, CDR1 MDHEN and CDR2 SYDVKM. The CDR3 reads CASRPDRAKGYTF. In DNA form, the CDR3 reads TGTGCCAGCAGACCGGACAGGGCGAAAGGCTACACCTTC.

A few counts support this clone. The rearrangement links TRBV28 to TRBJ1-3, with D possibly TRBD1 on 6 matching bases. The CDR3 length is 18 residues. Germline CDR1 is MDHEN and CDR2 is SYDVKM. V was shortened by 5 bases and J by 4 bases, with 24 bases between the two germline ends. The CDR3 spells CASSIPGHQAGEGNTIYF. CDR3 DNA sequence: TGTGCCAGCAGTATTCCGGGACACCAAGCTGGGGAAGGAAACACCATATATTTT.

The chain joins TRBV10-1 to TRBJ1-5; TRBD1 matches at 9 bases. CDR3 length: 16 amino acids. The V gene end was trimmed by 5 bases and the J gene end by 3 bases; junction bases not matched to a gene: 8. Looked up from germline, CDR1 is WNHNN and CDR2 is SYGVQD (reference sequence). Here the CDR3 reads CASSPGQGWYNQPQHF. The DNA of the CDR3 is TGCGCCAGCAGTCCGGGACAGGGATGGTACAATCAGCCCCAGCATTTT.

V and J are TRBV7-9 and TRBJ1-1; D perhaps matches TRBD1 (5 bases). Per germline, CDR1 SEHNR and CDR2 FQNEAQ (reference sequence). The CDR3 runs 14 residues. Trimming removed 2 bases from V and 1 base from J, with 8 bases in between. The CDR3 DNA follows: TGTGCCAGCAGCTTATCAGGGCCGAACACTGAAGCTTTCTTT. Translation: CASSLSGPNTEAFF. Full variable domain (rest looked up from reference TRBV7-9 and TRBJ1-1): DTGVSQNPRHKITKRGQNVTFRCDPISEHNRLYWYRQTLGQGPEFLTYFQNEAQLEKSRLLSDRFSAERPKGSFSTLEIQRTEQGDSAMYLCASSLSGPNTEAFFGQGTRLTVV.

The chain links TRBV7-2 to TRBJ2-1; D ambiguous. V gave up 5 bases and J gave up 8 bases, with 7 bases separating them. There are 11 residues in the CDR3. From germline, CDR1 is SGHTA and CDR2 FQGNSA. The chain's CDR3 is CASSLLYEQFF. The CDR3 DNA is TGTGCCAGCAGCCTTCTGTATGAGCAGTTCTTC.